This TCR beta chain was profiled in a study of shared clonotypes between healthy human individuals (dated by TCRdb to 2018 to 2021). Regarding the study in general: Two women and a few men aged 18 to 49 years were included in the cohort. Libraries were prepared and TCR repertoires were sequenced by different laboratories using diverse techniques, in order to increase sequencing depth and limit assay-specific biases. Each donor's leukapheresis produced roughly between roughly 0.85 and 9 billion PBMCs. For each donor, CD4 naive and CD4 memory were each run on three plates, CD8 naive on two plates, and CD8 memory on one plate. To estimate repertoire size and how much clonotype sharing occurs between individuals, the study deeply sequenced the blood TCR repertoires of roughly 5 healthy adults. Here is what the overall study found, with its caveats: Sampling was restricted to blood, and TCR repertoires in tissues likely differ from the TCR repertoires found in blood. When several donors were compared, the shared fraction of clonotypes was about 5% for naive CD4, 3.5% to 4% for naive CD8, roughly 2.3% for memory CD4, and about 0.36% for memory CD8. Pairwise subsampling led to the expectation that sequencing depth would affect the degree of clonotype sharing among donors. Because the study included a small number of donors, the genetic and exposure-history diversity represented was limited. Rarefaction of sorted-subset datasets indicated incomplete sequencing despite the large sequencing depth. Compared with non-shared clonotypes, clonotypes shared by all four sorted-subset donors had higher generation probabilities. Naive subsets generally had larger estimated clonotype richness than memory subsets.

TCR CDR3 regions were amplified from genomic DNA by multiplex PCR using the deep immunoSEQ assay. Extracted genomic DNA from each cell subset was distributed evenly across all wells of several immunoSEQ 96-well plates, and each plate was treated as a replicate. Each replicate PCR for sorted subsets received roughly 200 ng genomic DNA, equal to 28,000 or so T cell genomes. Purified libraries were measured with a Qubit 3.0 fluorometer, size-checked on a Bioanalyzer 2100, and measured again with the KAPA Library Quantification kit. Every immunoSEQ 96-well plate was sequenced on a dedicated single-read 150-cycle Illumina NextSeq 550 flow cell. The study's processing was this. Because only junctional sequences without quality scores were contained in the immunoSEQ output, filtering matching that applied to full-length reads could not be performed. Sequences were annotated with PyIR, a Python wrapper for IgBLAST v1.9, using IMGT germline references to assign V/J genes and CDR3. Reads were filtered out if the reads had weak V/J assignments (E-value above 1e-6), no CDR3, stop codons, out-of-frame junctions, or ambiguous translated residues. V3J clonotypes were defined as sequences sharing the same inferred V gene, J gene, and CDR3 amino acid sequence. To compute the percentage overlap between repertoires, the number of shared unique clonotypes was divided by the size of the smaller repertoire. Richness of each repertoire was evaluated using RTK rarefaction, the Chao1 estimator, and Recon v2.1 estimates of unobserved clonotypes. OLGA was used to compute generation probabilities for all TCRbeta clonotypes that the gDNA method yielded from a few donors. TCRdb limited this immuneACCESS table to in-frame rearrangements with V and J called. A share of clones is missing; checked studies link under half to unresolved V genes, and the rest is unexplained. V and J calls and clone size come straight from that table; D and trimming were deduced from the DNA. This sample gives 1.5 million to 2.5 million clones in total; around 96% of them show up just once. The top ten clonotypes cover more than 0.95% of the sample.

Based on the germline V gene (reference sequence), the CDR1 and CDR2 sequences are SGHKS and YYEKEE. Its CDR3 holds 14 amino acids, cysteine through phenylalanine. The retained sequence is limited to the CDR3, 42 bases, with the frame set at the first base. V was cut back by 0 bases and J by 0 bases, leaving a gap of 4 bases between them. CD8 naive samples were CD45RO-negative cells positively selected for CCR7, giving a CD45RA+CCR7+ population that excluded TemRA cells. The donors were healthy, HIV-negative adults with no recently reported acute infections or vaccinations. All donors were Caucasian adults living in Nashville, Tennessee, USA. Blood was obtained by leukapheresis, after which PBMCs were separated by Ficoll-Histopaque density gradient centrifugation and cryopreserved in liquid nitrogen vapor phase. Purity and quantity of every magnetically sorted T cell population were checked by analytical flow cytometry. Genomic DNA was isolated from every sorted fraction and measured by UV absorbance on a Nanodrop 2000c.

Points on this clone: Which antigen it targets is not known. Base quality data are lacking; no much larger clone is found one base away.

The clonotype originates from a man younger than 35 in good health. Source material: naive CD8+ T cells sorted from blood. Read against the paper, the sample's cell subset or site label means: CD45RA+CCR7+. The chain uses TRBV5-5 and TRBJ1-5; confidence is insufficient to name the D gene. The CDR3 protein: CASSLDFSNQPQHF. The DNA sequence reads TGTGCCAGCAGCTTGGACTTTAGCAATCAGCCCCAGCATTTT.